The clone carrying this T cell receptor (beta chain) appeared once. TCRdb's table, derived via immunoSEQ multiplex PCR, lists solely in-frame clones and lacks some. The table records around 2.5 million clones, 80% to 95% of them present only once. This sample was taken from a study of shared clonotypes between healthy human individuals. This receptor was taken from a man between 18 and 35 years old in good health. Some clones in this sample may be carry-over from other donors' samples. The sample comprised naive CD4+ T cells from PBMCs. Subset in this sample: CD45RA+ positively selected.

In nucleotides, the CDR3 is TGTGCTAGTGGTTCCCTCGGGAGGGATGGAGAGACCCAGTACTTC. Translating it yields CASGSLGRDGETQYF. The J gene is TRBJ2-5, the V gene TRBV12-5; 8 positions agree with TRBD2. CDR3 length: 15 residues. Germline V CDR1 and CDR2: LGHNT, FRNRAP. Trimming removed 4 bases from V and 4 bases from J; junction bases left unmatched: 8. Supplemented by reference TRBV12-5 and TRBJ2-5, the full variable domain reads DARVTQTPRHKVTEMGQEVTMRCQPILGHNTVFWYRQTMMQGLELLAYFRNRAPLDDSGMPKDRFSAEMPDATLATLKIQPSEPRDSAVYFCASGSLGRDGETQYFGPGTRLLVL.